This TCR beta chain derives from a study of T-cell memory formation after mild COVID-19. Overall study results and limits: The finding that pre-infection memory included some responding clones suggested that cross-reactive memory joined. A second wave expanding day 15 to 37 was CD4+-biased; contracting clones were balanced. Among contracting clones, CD4+ were mainly CM/EM and CD8+ enriched in EMRA.

This clonotype appeared a few times. Its antigen is unknown. MiXCR, applied by TCRdb to the 5' RACE reads, yields one record per CDR3 protein. The data show 450,000 to 700,000 distinct CDR3 sequences, 18% seen once. This TCR was recovered from an adult woman who had mild COVID-19 (a few samples of this study predate the infection). Cell type and time point are not known. The specimen sequenced was PBMCs or a T cell subset sorted from them (not recorded which).

The chain's CDR3 is CASIFRGGASGETQYF. Written as DNA, the CDR3 is TGTGCCAGCATCTTCAGGGGGGGGGCGTCAGGAGAGACCCAGTACTTC. The chain couples TRBV6-5 to TRBJ2-5; either TRBD1 or TRBD2 may supply D (7 bases each). The V gene's germline CDR1 is MNHEY and CDR2 SVGAGI. Trimming took off 7 bases at V and 4 bases at J, with 22 bases between the two ends. The CDR3 extends over 16 amino acids.